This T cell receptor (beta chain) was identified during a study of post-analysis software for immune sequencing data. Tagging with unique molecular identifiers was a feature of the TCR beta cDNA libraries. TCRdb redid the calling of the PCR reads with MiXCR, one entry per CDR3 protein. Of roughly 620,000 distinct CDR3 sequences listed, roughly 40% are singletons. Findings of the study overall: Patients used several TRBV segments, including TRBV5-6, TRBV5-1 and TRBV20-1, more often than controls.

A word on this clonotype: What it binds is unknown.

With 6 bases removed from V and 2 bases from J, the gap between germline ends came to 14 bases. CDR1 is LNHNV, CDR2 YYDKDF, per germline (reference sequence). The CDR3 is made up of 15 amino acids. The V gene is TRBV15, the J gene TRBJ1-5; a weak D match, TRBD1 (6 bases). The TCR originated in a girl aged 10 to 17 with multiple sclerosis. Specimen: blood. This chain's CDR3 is CATRAGVDGNQPQHF. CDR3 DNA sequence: TGTGCCACCAGGGCAGGGGTGGATGGCAATCAGCCCCAGCATTTT.